These 18 T cell receptor beta chains share one sample of origin, sequenced in a study of response to subunit inactivated influenza vaccine. A single record per CDR3 protein comes from TCRdb applying MiXCR to the RT-PCR reads. Of approximately 480,000 distinct CDR3 sequences listed, 9.5% to 13% are singletons. The sample was PBMCs from blood, taken roughly 45 days after vaccination. The receptors were sampled from a man in his fifties who received an inactivated influenza vaccine.

The chain employs TRBV5-5 and TRBJ2-7, with TRBD1 matching 8 bases. The V gene end was trimmed by 2 bases and the J gene end by 5 bases; junction bases not matched to a gene: 9. CDR3 size: 15 residues. The V gene's germline CDR1 is SGHKS and CDR2 YYEKEE (reference sequence). DNA for the CDR3: TGTGCCAGCAGCTTAAGAGGACAGGGTGGCCACGAGCAGTACTTC. This sequence encodes CASSLRGQGGHEQYF.

The chain carries TRBV12-3 or TRBV12-4 and TRBJ2-3; TRBD2 aligns across 10 bases. The CDR3 loop spans 14 amino acids. V gave up 5 bases and J gave up 13 bases; unmatched junction bases: 12. The CDR3 loop is CASSIPRLAGEKYF. For the CDR3, the DNA is TGTGCCAGCAGTATACCCCGGCTAGCGGGGGAGAAGTATTTT.

This clonotype was found a few times. V usage is TRBV6-5 and J usage is TRBJ2-1; D perhaps matches TRBD1 (5 bases). The germline CDR1 and CDR2 sequences are MNHEY and SVGAGI. CDR3 length equals 14 residues. The V end lost 0 bases, the J end lost 4 bases, and 7 bases lay between the germline ends. The CDR3 bases are TGTGCCAGCAGTTACTCGACAGTTTACAATGAGCAGTTCTTC. Translating it yields CASSYSTVYNEQFF.

The chain uses TRBV29-1 and TRBJ2-1, with D tentatively TRBD2 (6 bases). Germline-derived CDR1 and CDR2 are SQVTM and ANQGSEA. The germline V and J ends were trimmed by 5 bases and 5 bases, with 16 bases remaining between them. The CDR3 consists of 14 residues. This CDR3 reads CSVLGTPRNNEQFF. The CDR3 region has the DNA TGCAGCGTTTTAGGGACTCCCAGGAACAATGAGCAGTTCTTC.

This clonotype was recorded a few times. This chain connects TRBV20-1 to TRBJ2-2, with D possibly TRBD2 on 6 matching bases. Germline CDR1 and CDR2: DFQATT and SNEGSKA (reference sequence). This CDR3 is built from 14 residues. Trimming removed 5 bases from V and 8 bases from J, with 18 bases in between. This chain's CDR3 is CSASRRGAEGELFF. The CDR3 DNA reads as TGCAGTGCTTCTCGCCGCGGGGCCGAAGGGGAGCTGTTTTTT.

Many counts were recorded for this clonotype. The chain couples TRBV4-2 to TRBJ1-1; D possibly corresponds to TRBD1 (5 bases). The CDR3 extends over 16 amino acids. Looked up from germline, CDR1 is LGHNA and CDR2 is YNFKEQ. Trimming left V 1 base short and J 3 bases short, with 15 bases between. CDR3 sequence: CASSQADGGGDTEAFF. DNA for the CDR3: TGTGCCAGCAGCCAAGCCGATGGGGGAGGTGACACTGAAGCTTTCTTT.

This clonotype has a handful of counts. The chain links TRBV6-1 to TRBJ2-3; either TRBD1 or TRBD2 may fit D (5 bases each). V gave up 4 bases and J gave up 1 base, with 15 bases separating them. Looked up from germline, CDR1 is MNHNS and CDR2 is SASEGT. The CDR3 is 16 amino acids. CDR3 protein: CASSGGTSSRTDTQYF. CDR3 DNA: TGTGCCAGCAGTGGAGGGACCTCGAGCCGCACAGATACGCAGTATTTT.

This clonotype was counted ten times or more. CDR3 amino acids: CASSPYAGGSDGELFF. CDR3 bases: TGTGCCAGCAGCCCCTACGCGGGAGGCAGCGACGGGGAGCTGTTTTTT. V gene TRBV4-2 combines with J gene TRBJ2-2; the match to TRBD2 covers 8 bases. The CDR3 is 16 residues long. Germline assignment: CDR1 LGHNA and CDR2 YNFKEQ. V dropped 4 bases and J dropped 7; count of bases not matched to a gene: 11.

This clonotype was recorded many times. The V call is TRBV6-2 or TRBV6-3, the J call TRBJ2-3; 9 nucleotides match TRBD1. CDR1 and CDR2 (germline): MNHEY, SVGEGT. CDR3 size: 14 residues. After removal of 4 bases from V and 6 bases from J, the junction contained 5 bases not matched to a gene. CDR3 DNA: TGTGCCAGCAGTTGGACAGGGGTTTGGGATACGCAGTATTTT. Its translation: CASSWTGVWDTQYF.

V gene TRBV4-3 combines with J gene TRBJ2-1; D is possibly TRBD2 (6 bases). The length of the CDR3 is 17 residues. Looked up from germline, CDR1 is LGHNA and CDR2 is YSLEER. V lost 0 bases and J 2 bases, leaving 14 bases between the germline ends. DNA for the CDR3: TGCGCCAGCAGCCAAGATACTAGGGAGGATCCCTACAATGAGCAGTTCTTC. This gives the protein CASSQDTREDPYNEQFF.

Only a few counts were recorded for this clonotype. The chain carries TRBV28 and TRBJ2-2; D unresolved. V lost 6 bases and J lost 1, with 12 bases in between. The CDR3 consists of 15 residues. Germline CDR1 is MDHEN and CDR2 is SYDVKM. CDR3 nucleotide sequence: TGTGCCAGCAGCCCATGGGCCTTGAACACCGGGGAGCTGTTTTTT. It codes for CASSPWALNTGELFF.

This clonotype was observed a few times. The V gene is TRBV5-1, the J gene TRBJ2-7; 12 bases match TRBD2. CDR3 length equals 16 residues. The germline V gene has CDR1 SGHRS and CDR2 YFSETQ. V was clipped by 4 bases and J by 0 bases; unmatched bases: 5. DNA of the CDR3: TGCGCCAGCAGCAAAACGACTAGCGGGAGCTCCTACGAGCAGTACTTC. This codes for CASSKTTSGSSYEQYF.

This clonotype was counted many times. V is TRBV12-3 or TRBV12-4 and J is TRBJ2-5; D not certain. Deletions cut 8 bases from V and 0 bases from J, with 13 bases between. CDR3 size: 14 residues. Written as DNA, the CDR3 is TGTGCCAGCGCGCACTACACAGACCAAGAGACCCAGTACTTC. It is translated as CASAHYTDQETQYF.

This clonotype was recorded a few times. This chain connects TRBV5-1 to TRBJ1-3, with D possibly being TRBD1 (6 bases). The germline V gene has CDR1 SGHRS and CDR2 YFSETQ. The CDR3 consists of 15 residues. The germline V and J ends were trimmed by 4 bases and 0 bases, with 11 bases remaining between them. In nucleotides, the CDR3 is TGCGCCAGCAGCACCGGGACATCCTCTGGAAACACCATATATTTT. This gives the protein CASSTGTSSGNTIYF.

The gene calls are TRBV2 and TRBJ1-5, with TRBD1 matching 8 bases. The V gene's germline CDR1 is SNHLY and CDR2 FYNNEI. The CDR3 consists of 14 residues. V lost 5 bases and J lost 7; bases outside the gene matches: 7. CDR3 region: CASSYGQGRQPQHF. The CDR3 region has the DNA TGTGCCAGCAGTTATGGACAGGGTAGACAGCCCCAGCATTTT.

This clonotype was detected ten times or more. The genes are TRBV20-1 and TRBJ2-5; 8 bases map to TRBD2. This CDR3 region has 14 residues. Germline loops: CDR1 DFQATT, CDR2 SNEGSKA (reference sequence). J gave up 4 bases and V 3 bases, and 7 bases lay outside the gene matches. CDR3 DNA: TGCAGTGCTAGTCGAAGGAGCGGGAGAGAGACCCAGTACTTC. Its protein product is CSASRRSGRETQYF.

The chain employs TRBV11-2 and TRBJ2-2; D is unclear. CDR1 is SGHAT, CDR2 FQNNGV, per germline. The ends were cut back, 0 bases at V and 7 bases at J, with 21 bases in the middle. The CDR3 length is 18 residues. CDR3 residues: CASSLDQRKSPRLGELFF. CDR3 bases: TGTGCCAGCAGCTTAGATCAAAGAAAATCCCCGAGGCTCGGGGAGCTGTTTTTT.

V and J are TRBV27 and TRBJ2-7; D might be TRBD1 (5 bases). V was cut by 7 bases and J by 2 bases, with 15 bases left in between. This CDR3 has 14 amino acids. The V gene's germline CDR1 is MNHEY and CDR2 SMNVEV (reference sequence). The DNA for the CDR3 is TGTGCCAGCAAAAACGACACAGGTACCTACGAGCAGTACTTC. Translated: CASKNDTGTYEQYF.